Sequencing of this T cell receptor beta chain was carried out in a study of metastatic and nonmetastatic thyroid tumors. Overall study findings and caveats: It was reportedly found that TCR beta diversity was significantly higher in malignant thyroid tumors than in benign nodules, a difference seen in both blood and tumor samples.

Treatment of any kind had been given to no patient before thyroid surgery. This clone was counted ten times or more. What it binds is not known. Per the germline V gene, CDR1 is LGHNT and CDR2 is FRNRAP. This CDR3 is built from 13 residues. V was shortened by 0 bases and J by 5 bases, with 7 bases between the two germline ends. TCRdb reanalyzed the PCR reads with MiXCR. There are some 45,000 clones in the sample; less than 20% occur only once, and 22% lies in the top ten. The clonotype originates from a female donor with papillary thyroid cancer or a benign thyroid nodule (not recorded which). Some clones in this sample may be carry-over from other donors' samples. The source material was blood. V is TRBV12-5 and J is TRBJ1-1; TRBD1 might be the D (5 bases). CDR3 nucleotide sequence: TGTGCTAGTGGTTTGGTAGGGGCAACTGAAGCTTTCTTT. It encodes CASGLVGATEAFF.